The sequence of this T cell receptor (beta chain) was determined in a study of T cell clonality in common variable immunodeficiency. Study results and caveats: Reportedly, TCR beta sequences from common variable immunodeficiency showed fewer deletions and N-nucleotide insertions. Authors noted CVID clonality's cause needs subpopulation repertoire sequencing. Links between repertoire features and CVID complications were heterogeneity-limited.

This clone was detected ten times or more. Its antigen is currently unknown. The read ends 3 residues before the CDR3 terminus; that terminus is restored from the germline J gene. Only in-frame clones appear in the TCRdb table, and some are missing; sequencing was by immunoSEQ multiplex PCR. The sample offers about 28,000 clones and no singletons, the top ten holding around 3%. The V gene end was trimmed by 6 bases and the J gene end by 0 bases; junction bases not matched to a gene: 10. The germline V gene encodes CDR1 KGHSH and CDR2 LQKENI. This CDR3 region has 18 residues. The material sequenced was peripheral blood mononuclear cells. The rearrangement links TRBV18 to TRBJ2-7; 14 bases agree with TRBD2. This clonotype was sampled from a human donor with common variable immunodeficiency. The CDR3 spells CASSEGLAGVGSSYEQYF. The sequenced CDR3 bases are TGTGCCAGCTCGGAGGGACTAGCGGGAGTAGGATCCTCCTACGAG.